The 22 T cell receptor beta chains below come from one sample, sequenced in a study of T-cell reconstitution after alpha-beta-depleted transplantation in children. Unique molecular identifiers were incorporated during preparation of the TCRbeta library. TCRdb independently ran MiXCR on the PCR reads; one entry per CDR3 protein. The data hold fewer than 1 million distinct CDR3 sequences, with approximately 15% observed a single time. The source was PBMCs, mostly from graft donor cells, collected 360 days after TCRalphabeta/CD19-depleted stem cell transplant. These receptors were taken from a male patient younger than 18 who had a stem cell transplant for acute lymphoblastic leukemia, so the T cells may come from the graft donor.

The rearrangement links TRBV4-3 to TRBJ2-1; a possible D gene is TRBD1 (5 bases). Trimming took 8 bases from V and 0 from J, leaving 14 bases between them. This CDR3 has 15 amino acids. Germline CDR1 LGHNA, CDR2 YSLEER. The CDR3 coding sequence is TGCGCCAGCTTCACGACAGTTAGCTCCTACAATGAGCAGTTCTTC. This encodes CASFTTVSSYNEQFF.

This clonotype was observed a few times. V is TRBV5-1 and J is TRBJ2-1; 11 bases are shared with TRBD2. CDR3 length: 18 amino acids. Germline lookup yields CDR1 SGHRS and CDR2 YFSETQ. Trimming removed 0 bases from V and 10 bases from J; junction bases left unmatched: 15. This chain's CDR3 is CASSLELASGRTAGEQFF. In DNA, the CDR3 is TGCGCCAGCAGCTTGGAATTGGCTAGCGGGAGGACCGCAGGAGAGCAGTTCTTC.

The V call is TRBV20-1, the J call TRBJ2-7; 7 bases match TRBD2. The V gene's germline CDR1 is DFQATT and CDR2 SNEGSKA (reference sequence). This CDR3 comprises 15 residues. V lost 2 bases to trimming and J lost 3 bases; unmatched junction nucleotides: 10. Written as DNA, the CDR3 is TGCAGTGCTAGAACAGCTAGCGGTCGGTACTACGAGCAGTACTTC. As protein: CSARTASGRYYEQYF.

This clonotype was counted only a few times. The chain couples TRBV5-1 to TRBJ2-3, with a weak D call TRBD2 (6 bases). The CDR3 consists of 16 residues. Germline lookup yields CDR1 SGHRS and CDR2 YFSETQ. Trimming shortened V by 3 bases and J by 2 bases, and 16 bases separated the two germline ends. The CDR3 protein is CASSYYGTSPTDTQYF. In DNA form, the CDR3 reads TGCGCCAGCAGCTATTATGGGACTTCCCCCACAGATACGCAGTATTTT.

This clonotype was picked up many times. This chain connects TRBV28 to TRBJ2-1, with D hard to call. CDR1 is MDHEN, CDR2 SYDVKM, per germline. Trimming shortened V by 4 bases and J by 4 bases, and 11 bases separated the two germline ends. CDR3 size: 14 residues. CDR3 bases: TGTGCCAGCAGTTCTCCCCAGGTATACAATGAGCAGTTCTTC. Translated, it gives CASSSPQVYNEQFF.

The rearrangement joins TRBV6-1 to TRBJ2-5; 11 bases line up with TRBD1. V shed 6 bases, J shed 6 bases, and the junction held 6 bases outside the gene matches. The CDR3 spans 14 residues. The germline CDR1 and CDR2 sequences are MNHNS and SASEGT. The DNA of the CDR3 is TGTGCCAGCAGGGCTGGACAGGGGGCTCAGACCCAGTACTTC. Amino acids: CASRAGQGAQTQYF.

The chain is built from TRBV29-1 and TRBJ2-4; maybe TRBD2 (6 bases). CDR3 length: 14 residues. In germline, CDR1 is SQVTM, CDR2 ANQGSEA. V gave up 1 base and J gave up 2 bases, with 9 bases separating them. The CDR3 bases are TGCAGCGTTGAAGCGGGGGTGACCAAAAACATTCAGTACTTC. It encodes CSVEAGVTKNIQYF.

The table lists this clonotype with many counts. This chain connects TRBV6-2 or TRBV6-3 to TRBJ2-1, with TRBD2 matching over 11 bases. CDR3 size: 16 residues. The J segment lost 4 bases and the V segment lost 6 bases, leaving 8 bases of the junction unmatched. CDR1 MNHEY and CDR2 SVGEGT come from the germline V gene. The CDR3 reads CASSLTGTSGYNEQFF. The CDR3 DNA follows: TGTGCCAGCAGCCTCACCGGGACTAGCGGTTACAATGAGCAGTTCTTC.

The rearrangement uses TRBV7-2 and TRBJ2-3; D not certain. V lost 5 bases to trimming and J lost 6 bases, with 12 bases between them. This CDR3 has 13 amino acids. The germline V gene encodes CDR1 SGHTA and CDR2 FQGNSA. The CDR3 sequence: CASSPLQRDTQYF. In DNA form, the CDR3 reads TGTGCCAGCAGCCCCCTCCAGCGCGATACGCAGTATTTT.

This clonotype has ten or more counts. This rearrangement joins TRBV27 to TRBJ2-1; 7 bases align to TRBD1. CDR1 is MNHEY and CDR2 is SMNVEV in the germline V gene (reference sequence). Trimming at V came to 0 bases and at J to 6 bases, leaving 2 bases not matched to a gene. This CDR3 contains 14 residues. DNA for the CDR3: TGTGCCAGCAGTTTATCGGCAGGGGGCAATGAGCAGTTCTTC. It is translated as CASSLSAGGNEQFF.

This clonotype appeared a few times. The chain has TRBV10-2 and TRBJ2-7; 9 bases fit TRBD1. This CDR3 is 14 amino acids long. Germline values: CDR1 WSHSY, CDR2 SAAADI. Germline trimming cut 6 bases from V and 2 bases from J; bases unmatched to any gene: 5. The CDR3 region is CASRVTGGAYEQYF. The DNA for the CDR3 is TGCGCCAGCAGGGTGACAGGGGGGGCCTACGAGCAGTACTTC.

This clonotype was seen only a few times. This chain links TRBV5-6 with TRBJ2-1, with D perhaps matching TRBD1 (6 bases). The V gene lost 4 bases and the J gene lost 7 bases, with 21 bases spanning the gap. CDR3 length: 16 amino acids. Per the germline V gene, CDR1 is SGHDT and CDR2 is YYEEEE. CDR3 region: CASSPEQGRGLNEQFF. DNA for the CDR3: TGTGCCAGCAGCCCCGAACAGGGAAGGGGTTTAAATGAGCAGTTCTTC.

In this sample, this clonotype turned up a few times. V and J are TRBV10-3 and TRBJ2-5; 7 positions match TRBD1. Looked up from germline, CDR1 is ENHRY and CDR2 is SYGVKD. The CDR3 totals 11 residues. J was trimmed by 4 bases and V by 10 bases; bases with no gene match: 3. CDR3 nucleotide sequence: TGTGCCAGCCAGGGGGTAGAGACCCAGTACTTC. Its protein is CASQGVETQYF.

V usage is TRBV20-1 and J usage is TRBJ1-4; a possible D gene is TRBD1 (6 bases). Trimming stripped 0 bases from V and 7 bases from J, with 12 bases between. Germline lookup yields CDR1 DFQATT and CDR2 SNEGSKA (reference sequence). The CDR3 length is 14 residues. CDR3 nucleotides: TGCAGTGCTAGAGATTTGACAGGAATTGAAAAACTGTTTTTT. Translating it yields CSARDLTGIEKLFF.

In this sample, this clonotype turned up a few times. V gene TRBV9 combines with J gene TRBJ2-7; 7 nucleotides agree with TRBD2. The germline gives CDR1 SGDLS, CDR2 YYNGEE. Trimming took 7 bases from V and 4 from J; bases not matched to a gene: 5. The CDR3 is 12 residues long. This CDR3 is CASGREVYEQYF. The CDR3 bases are TGTGCCAGCGGTCGGGAGGTATACGAGCAGTACTTC.

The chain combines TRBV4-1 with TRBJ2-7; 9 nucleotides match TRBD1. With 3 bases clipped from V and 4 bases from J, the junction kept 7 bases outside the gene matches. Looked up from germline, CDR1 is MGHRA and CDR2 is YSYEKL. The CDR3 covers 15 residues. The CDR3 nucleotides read TGCGCCAGCAGCCAGAACCGGGACAGGGTATACGAGCAGTACTTC. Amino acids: CASSQNRDRVYEQYF.

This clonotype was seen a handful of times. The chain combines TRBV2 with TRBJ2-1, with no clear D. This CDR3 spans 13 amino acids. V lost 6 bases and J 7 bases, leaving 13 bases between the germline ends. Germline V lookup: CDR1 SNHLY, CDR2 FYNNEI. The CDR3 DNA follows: TGTGCCAGCAGACCCAGGAGAATTAATGAGCAGTTCTTC. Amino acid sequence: CASRPRRINEQFF.

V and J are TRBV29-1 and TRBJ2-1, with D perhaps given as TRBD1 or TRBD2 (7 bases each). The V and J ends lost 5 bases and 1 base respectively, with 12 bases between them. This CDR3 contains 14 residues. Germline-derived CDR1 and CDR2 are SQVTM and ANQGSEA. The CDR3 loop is CSVSQGGSYNEQFF. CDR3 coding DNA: TGCAGCGTTTCCCAGGGGGGGTCCTACAATGAGCAGTTCTTC.

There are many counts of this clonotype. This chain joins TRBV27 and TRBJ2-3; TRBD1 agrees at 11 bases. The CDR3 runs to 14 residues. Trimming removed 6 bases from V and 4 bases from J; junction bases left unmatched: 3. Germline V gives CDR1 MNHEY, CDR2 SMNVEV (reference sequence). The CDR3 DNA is TGTGCCAGCAGCTGGACAGGGGGCTCAGATACGCAGTATTTT. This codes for CASSWTGGSDTQYF.

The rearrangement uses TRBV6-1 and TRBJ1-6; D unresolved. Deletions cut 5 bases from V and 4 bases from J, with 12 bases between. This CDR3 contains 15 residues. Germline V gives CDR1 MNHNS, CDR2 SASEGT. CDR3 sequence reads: CASSPMHAYNSPLHF. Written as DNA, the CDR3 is TGTGCCAGCAGTCCGATGCACGCTTATAATTCACCCCTCCACTTT.

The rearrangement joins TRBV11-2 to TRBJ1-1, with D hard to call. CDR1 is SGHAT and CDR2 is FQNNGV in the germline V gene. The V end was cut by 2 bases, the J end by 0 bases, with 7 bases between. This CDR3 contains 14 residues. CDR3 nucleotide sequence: TGTGCCAGCAGCTTAACGCAGGTGAACACTGAAGCTTTCTTT. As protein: CASSLTQVNTEAFF.

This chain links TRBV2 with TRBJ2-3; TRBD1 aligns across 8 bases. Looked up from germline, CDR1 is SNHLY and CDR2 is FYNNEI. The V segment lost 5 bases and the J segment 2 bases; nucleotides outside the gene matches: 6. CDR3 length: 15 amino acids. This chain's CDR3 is CASSPGGPFTDTQYF. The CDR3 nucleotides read TGTGCCAGCAGTCCAGGGGGCCCATTCACAGATACGCAGTATTTT.